These 20 T cell receptor beta chains share one sample of origin, sequenced in a study of T cells expressing NK-cell markers. Reprocessing the 5' RACE reads, TCRdb reports a single entry for every CDR3 protein and omits DNA. This sample contains some 300,000 distinct CDR3 sequences. Sequencing was performed on blood T cells: a sorted CD56 or NKG2C T cell subset, CD4+ or CD8+ T cells, or bulk PBMC T cells (not recorded which). All receptors derive from a man aged 18-30 years in good health.

The chain employs TRBV20-1 and TRBJ2-1; TCRdb lists TRBD1, though no DNA is available to test this call. The CDR3 is 13 residues long. CDR1 DFQATT and CDR2 SNEGSKA come from the germline V gene (reference sequence). Here the CDR3 reads CSASPRPKVEQFF.

The chain couples TRBV12-3 or TRBV12-4 to TRBJ2-1. This CDR3 has 12 amino acids. The CDR3 reads CASSSYVGEQFF.

CDR3 region: CATKPAGGPMVHEQYF. The chain has TRBV28 and TRBJ2-7; TCRdb calls TRBD2, which cannot be checked without DNA. Per the germline V gene, CDR1 is MDHEN and CDR2 is SYDVKM. CDR3 length: 16 residues.

This chain connects TRBV7-9 to TRBJ1-5. Germline CDR1 SEHNR, CDR2 FQNEAQ (reference sequence). The CDR3 loop spans 15 amino acids. This CDR3 is CASSLTGMTHQPQHF. Filled out from reference TRBV7-9 and TRBJ1-5, the complete variable domain reads DTGVSQNPRHKITKRGQNVTFRCDPISEHNRLYWYRQTLGQGPEFLTYFQNEAQLEKSRLLSDRFSAERPKGSFSTLEIQRTEQGDSAMYLCASSLTGMTHQPQHFGDGTRLSIL.

V is TRBV20-1 and J is TRBJ2-1. The CDR3 is made up of 15 amino acids. Germline values: CDR1 DFQATT, CDR2 SNEGSKA (reference sequence). CDR3 residues: CSARDEQINYNEQFF.

CDR3 sequence: CSVAADRGLYNEQFF. This chain joins TRBV29-1 and TRBJ2-1; with no DNA, the TCRdb D assignment of TRBD1 cannot be verified. There are 15 residues in the CDR3. Germline CDR1 is SQVTM and CDR2 is ANQGSEA.

V usage is TRBV7-8 and J usage is TRBJ2-4; no DNA is available, so the TRBD1 call from TCRdb remains unchecked. Germline V gene sequence: CDR1 SGHVS, CDR2 FQNEAQ. This CDR3 comprises 17 residues. The CDR3 reads CASSLVGRGLAKNIQYF.

The chain recombines TRBV21-1 with TRBJ2-4; TCRdb gives TRBD1 as the D gene, but with no DNA this cannot be confirmed. TRBV21-1 is marked as a pseudogene. CDR3 length equals 12 residues. The CDR3 reads CASSNRQIIIYF.

V is TRBV4-2 and J is TRBJ2-7. The CDR3 spans 15 residues. Germline loops: CDR1 LGHNA, CDR2 YNFKEQ. This chain's CDR3 is CASSQDNTGSYEQYF.

The chain uses TRBV29-1 and TRBJ2-3; TCRdb lists TRBD2, though no DNA is available to test this call. Germline lookup yields CDR1 SQVTM and CDR2 ANQGSEA. CDR3 length equals 14 residues. CDR3 sequence: CSVPSGRGGDTQYF.

The chain has TRBV29-1 and TRBJ1-1; absent DNA, TCRdb's TRBD1 call cannot be checked. The CDR3 sequence is 13 residues long. CDR1 and CDR2 from the germline V gene are SQVTM and ANQGSEA. CDR3 residues: CSVPDGRGTEAFF.

The J gene is TRBJ2-4, the V gene TRBV30. The CDR3 is 12 residues long. CDR1 GTSNPN and CDR2 SVGIG come from the germline V gene (reference sequence). CDR3 region: CAWSVLHDIQYF.

J is TRBJ2-3 and V is TRBV6-1; TCRdb designates TRBD1, a call that cannot be tested without DNA. CDR1 MNHNS and CDR2 SASEGT come from the germline V gene. The CDR3 is 15 amino acids. The CDR3 sequence: CASSQDRVWSDTQYF.

CDR3 sequence reads: CAIAAANTGELFF. J is TRBJ2-2 and V is TRBV10-3; there is no DNA to check the TCRdb D call of TRBD2. In germline, CDR1 is ENHRY, CDR2 SYGVKD. CDR3 length: 13 residues.

The chain uses TRBV5-1 and TRBJ2-2; TCRdb's D gene call, TRBD2, goes unchecked for lack of DNA. This CDR3 spans 16 amino acids. The germline V gene encodes CDR1 SGHRS and CDR2 YFSETQ. Here the CDR3 reads CASSRSGRRNTGELFF.

CDR3 residues: CSATHLRSERYEQYF. The V gene is TRBV20-1, the J gene TRBJ2-7. Germline CDR1 is DFQATT and CDR2 is SNEGSKA (reference sequence). The CDR3 has 15 residues.

The chain joins TRBV10-1 to TRBJ2-1; lacking DNA, the TRBD1 call made by TCRdb goes unchecked. CDR3 length: 14 residues. CDR1 is WNHNN and CDR2 is SYGVQD in the germline V gene (reference sequence). The CDR3 spells CATSGQTTYNEQFF.

J is TRBJ2-5 and V is TRBV7-3; TCRdb's D gene call, TRBD1, goes unchecked for lack of DNA. Germline V gene sequence: CDR1 SGHTA, CDR2 FQGTGA. The CDR3 is 16 residues long. The CDR3 is CASSLHGDRSQETQYF. Full variable domain (outside the CDR3, taken from reference TRBV7-3 and TRBJ2-5): GAGVSQTPSNKVTEKGKYVELRCDPISGHTALYWYRQSLGQGPEFLIYFQGTGAADDSGLPNDRFFAVRPEGSVSTLKIQRTERGDSAVYLCASSLHGDRSQETQYFGPGTRLLVL.

J is TRBJ2-1 and V is TRBV12-3 or TRBV12-4; TCRdb returns TRBD2, unconfirmable since there is no DNA. The CDR3 is 14 residues long. The CDR3 protein is CASSIVRARNEQFF.

The rearrangement links TRBV12-3 or TRBV12-4 to TRBJ1-6; TCRdb's D call, TRBD1, is unchecked because there is no DNA. The CDR3 runs to 14 residues. The CDR3 spells CASSLHRGQGPLHF.